The 2 T cell receptor beta chains listed next were all sequenced from one sample in a study of OX40 agonist ivuxolimab in advanced cancers. Libraries were prepared by immunoSEQ multiplex PCR; TCRdb keeps only in-frame clonotypes and omits some of them. The sample holds 70,000 or so clones, roughly 89% seen once. The specimen was CD4+ or CD8+ T cells sorted from blood, collected in a trial of the OX40 agonist ivuxolimab. These receptors were collected from an adult with an advanced solid tumor such as melanoma, head and neck, liver or kidney cancer.

The chain combines TRBV6-1 with TRBJ2-3; D is tentatively TRBD1 or TRBD2 (5 bases each). Germline CDR1 reads MNHNS; CDR2 reads SASEGT. The CDR3 is 12 residues long. V was cut by 10 bases and J by 4 bases, with 12 bases left in between. Here the CDR3 DNA reads TGTGCCACCGGGGACCGATCAGATACGCAGTATTTT. Translated, it gives CATGDRSDTQYF.

The rearrangement links TRBV19 to TRBJ2-7, with 8 nucleotides matching TRBD2. This CDR3 has 15 residues. CDR1 is LNHDA, CDR2 SQIVND, per germline (reference sequence). The trim removed 5 bases at V and 3 bases at J, leaving 9 bases unmatched. CDR3 DNA sequence: TGTGCCAGTAGTCCTTGGAGTAGCGGGAACTACGAGCAGTACTTC. Its translation: CASSPWSSGNYEQYF.